This T cell receptor (beta chain) was sequenced during a study of vaccination effects on CD4 cells after COVID-19. General study results and limits: The authors studied few convalescent patients and collected no early post-infection timepoints.

This CDR3 contains 15 residues. Trimming shortened V by 6 bases and J by 1 base, and 15 bases separated the two germline ends. CDR1 is MNHEY, CDR2 SVGAGI, per germline. The repertoire was sequenced with immunoSEQ multiplex PCR; TCRdb's copy has only in-frame clones and lacks some. The data show about 20,000 clones, 65% to 85% seen once. After expansion with viral peptide pools in the ViraFEST assay, antigen-specific CD4+ T cells were sequenced. Upon completion of more than eight days in culture, CD4+ T cells were isolated. Nucleocapsid antibodies were negative in the vaccine recipients, who had never had SARS-CoV-2 infection. IL-2 medium supplanted half the medium on days 3 and 7. About this clone: Its antigen is currently unknown.

Material: CD4+ T cells from PBMCs cultured with HCoV-NL63 spike peptides, obtained before COVID-19 vaccination. The origin of this receptor is a human donor who received a COVID-19 vaccine. This sequence joins TRBV6-5 and TRBJ1-2; maybe TRBD1 (5 bases). This CDR3 is CASRKGDGLNYGYTF. The CDR3 nucleotides are TGTGCCAGCAGAAAAGGGGACGGTCTTAACTATGGCTACACCTTC.